One sample yielded the 7 T cell receptor beta chains listed below, sequenced in a study of cytomegalovirus exposure and HLA in healthy donors. The table came from immunoSEQ multiplex PCR; TCRdb's copy has only in-frame clones and leaves some out. This sample has about 110,000 clones, with 88% found just once. Material: PBMCs. The receptors originated from a young woman in good health and CMV-seropositive.

This clone was seen once. This chain uses TRBV7-3 with TRBJ1-6, with D possibly being TRBD1 (6 bases). Germline-derived CDR1 and CDR2 are SGHTA and FQGTGA. The V and J ends lost 8 bases and 3 bases respectively, with 17 bases between them. The CDR3 consists of 16 residues. Here the CDR3 DNA reads TGTGCCAGCCCCACAGGGAACGTACTCTATAATTCACCCCTCCACTTT. Protein product: CASPTGNVLYNSPLHF.

The chain carries TRBV25-1 and TRBJ2-7; D call uncertain. The CDR3 spans 14 residues. CDR1 is MGHDK and CDR2 is SYGVNS in the germline V gene. V lost 6 bases, J lost 7 bases, and 19 bases lay in between. Here the CDR3 DNA reads TGTGCCAGCAGGGCCTCAGGCCTTGTTGGGGAGCAGTACTTC. Protein sequence: CASRASGLVGEQYF.

The chain combines TRBV6-1 with TRBJ2-7; 7 bases align to TRBD1. The trim removed 4 bases at V and 3 bases at J, leaving 6 bases unmatched. The CDR3 runs 14 residues. Per germline, CDR1 MNHNS and CDR2 SASEGT. CDR3: CASSADRAGYEQYV. Written as DNA, the CDR3 is TGTGCCAGCAGTGCTGACAGGGCCGGCTACGAGCAGTACGTC.

J is TRBJ2-4 and V is TRBV2; 7 bases agree with TRBD1. The CDR3 contains 15 residues. Germline assignment: CDR1 SNHLY and CDR2 FYNNEI. Trimming took 6 bases from V and 1 from J; bases not matched to a gene: 6. The CDR3 region has the DNA TGTGCCAGCAGCGTAGACAGGGCGGCCAAAAACATTCAGTACTTC. Amino acid sequence: CASSVDRAAKNIQYF. The variable domain in full, with the rest retrieved from reference TRBV2 and TRBJ2-4, is EPEVTQTPSHQVTQMGQEVILRCVPISNHLYFYWYRQILGQKVEFLVSFYNNEISEKSEIFDDQFSVERPDGSNFTLKIRSTKLEDSAMYFCASSVDRAAKNIQYFGAGTRLSVL.

CDR3 amino acids: CASQVRGRGNQPQHF. CDR3 sequence (DNA): TGTGCCAGCCAAGTTCGGGGCAGGGGAAATCAGCCCCAGCATTTT. The chain combines TRBV28 with TRBJ1-5, with D maybe TRBD1 (6 bases). The CDR3 consists of 15 residues. V dropped 8 bases and J dropped 4 bases, with 18 bases sitting between them. The germline CDR1 and CDR2 sequences are MDHEN and SYDVKM. Drawing the rest from reference TRBV28 and TRBJ1-5, the complete variable domain is DVKVTQSSRYLVKRTGEKVFLECVQDMDHENMFWYRQDPGLGLRLIYFSYDVKMKEKGDIPEGYSVSREKKERFSLILESASTNQTSMYLCASQVRGRGNQPQHFGDGTRLSIL.

The chain links TRBV29-1 to TRBJ2-1; weak D call: TRBD1 (5 bases). CDR3 length: 13 amino acids. Germline V gene sequence: CDR1 SQVTM, CDR2 ANQGSEA. The V gene lost 4 bases and the J gene lost 0 bases, with 7 bases spanning the gap. The chain's CDR3 is CSVATGSYNEQFF. The DNA of the CDR3 is TGCAGCGTTGCCACAGGCTCCTACAATGAGCAGTTCTTC.

This clone was detected many times. The gene calls are TRBV9 and TRBJ2-2; 8 nucleotides match TRBD1. J lost 4 bases, V lost 3 bases, and 11 bases had no gene match. Looked up from germline, CDR1 is SGDLS and CDR2 is YYNGEE. CDR3 length equals 17 residues. This CDR3 is CASSGRREQGGTGELFF. Written as DNA, the CDR3 is TGTGCCAGCAGCGGGAGGCGGGAACAGGGGGGCACCGGGGAGCTGTTTTTT.